The rows below give T cell receptor beta chains drawn from one sample of a study of identifying expanded T cells in peripheral blood. Assay used: immunoSEQ multiplex PCR; TCRdb lists only in-frame clones, some missing. The sample holds around 70,000 clones, roughly nine tenths seen once. The source material was blood. Receptor source: a person aged 18-70 years in good health. Both conserved end residues are part of each CDR3. A D gene is named only where the DNA matches it firmly. Clone sizes are given selectively: once, few, many, or a class where the clone is expanded.

V: TRBV7-6; D: TRBD1; size: -; J: TRBJ2-3; DNA: TGTGCCAGCAGCGCATCCGGGACAGGGAACACAGATACGCAGTATTTT; CDR3: CASSASGTGNTDTQYF
V: TRBV4-3; D: TRBD2; size: -; J: TRBJ2-7; DNA: TGCGCCAGCAGCCTCACTAGCGGGGGAAGCGAGCAGTACTTC; CDR3: CASSLTSGGSEQYF
V: TRBV11-2; D: TRBD2; size: -; J: TRBJ2-7; DNA: TGTGCCAGCAGCTTTCGTAGCGGGGGTTCTTCTAGTAGGGGCGAGCAGTACTTC; CDR3: CASSFRSGGSSSRGEQYF
V: TRBV7-2; D: TRBD2; size: -; J: TRBJ2-7; DNA: TGTGCCAGCAGCTTTAAACTAGCGGGAACCCCCTACGAGCAGTACTTC; CDR3: CASSFKLAGTPYEQYF
V: TRBV5-1; D: TRBD1; size: -; J: TRBJ1-3; DNA: TGCGCCAGCAGCCCCGGACAGGCCGTCTCTGGAAACACCATATATTTT; CDR3: CASSPGQAVSGNTIYF
V: TRBV6-5; D: -; size: -; J: TRBJ1-5; DNA: TGTGCCAGCAGTGACCTTAGCGGGAATCAGCCCCAGCATTTT; CDR3: CASSDLSGNQPQHF
V: TRBV7-9; D: TRBD2; size: -; J: TRBJ2-5; DNA: TGTGCCAGCAGCTTAAGGTTGGCGGGAGGCCCCGGGGAGACCCAGTACTTC; CDR3: CASSLRLAGGPGETQYF
V: TRBV5-1; D: TRBD2; size: -; J: TRBJ2-5; DNA: TGCGCCAGCAGCTCCGCACTAGCGGAAGAGACCCAGTACTTC; CDR3: CASSSALAEETQYF
V: TRBV7-9; D: TRBD1; size: -; J: TRBJ2-7; DNA: TGTGCCAGCAGTGACAGGGGCTACGAGCAGTACTTC; CDR3: CASSDRGYEQYF
V: TRBV15; D: TRBD1; size: once; J: TRBJ2-5; DNA: TGTGCCACCAGCAGTACCGGACAGGCCGCTCACTTC; CDR3: CATSSTGQAAHF